What follows are 31 T cell receptor beta chains derived from one specimen sequenced in a study of a mutant IDH1 vaccine in newly diagnosed glioma. The time point was: baseline, week 1 (first vaccination visit). Treatment of the sample: pre-vaccination baseline after standard-of-care therapy. Clones were read by immunoSEQ multiplex PCR, and TCRdb kept only the in-frame ones, dropping some. The table has about 59,000 clones, more than 85% seen once; the top ten hold over 2.5%. The sequencing here drew on PBMCs, taken from a glioma patient treated with radiotherapy, temozolomide or both. All receptors come from a man aged 50-59 years with glioma.

This clone was counted only a few times. This chain links TRBV5-1 with TRBJ2-7; a possible D gene is TRBD1 (6 bases). Trimming stripped 4 bases from V and 2 bases from J, with 10 bases between. Germline values: CDR1 SGHRS, CDR2 YFSETQ. The CDR3 has 13 amino acids. The CDR3 here is CASSPGQPYEQYF. CDR3 DNA: TGCGCCAGCAGCCCGGGACAACCCTACGAGCAGTACTTC.

The genes are TRBV18 and TRBJ1-5; weak D call: TRBD1 (5 bases). V lost 4 bases, J lost 3 bases, and 13 bases lay in between. This CDR3 contains 15 residues. Germline loops: CDR1 KGHSH, CDR2 LQKENI. CDR3 residues: CASSQDTHPNQPQHF. The CDR3 DNA is TGTGCCAGCTCACAGGACACTCACCCCAATCAGCCCCAGCATTTT.

A remark on this clone: At one boundary the junction diverges from the germline segment, which might be a read error. V gene TRBV7-7 combines with J gene TRBJ2-1, with 9 bases aligning to TRBD2. This CDR3 comprises 16 residues. The V gene's germline CDR1 is SSHAT and CDR2 FNYEAQ (reference sequence). This CDR3 is CASSLVEREVGNEQFF. The CDR3 DNA follows: TGTGCTAGCAGCTTAGTTGAGCGGGAGGTAGGAAATGAGCAGTTCTTC.

J is TRBJ2-1 and V is TRBV19, with TRBD1 matching over 9 bases. The germline V gene has CDR1 LNHDA and CDR2 SQIVND (reference sequence). This CDR3 is 13 amino acids long. After removal of 1 base from V and 12 bases from J, the junction contained 4 bases not matched to a gene. In DNA, the CDR3 is TGTGCCAGTAGTATAGGGACAGGGGTCGGGCAGTTCTTC. As protein: CASSIGTGVGQFF.

V gene TRBV7-2 combines with J gene TRBJ1-6; D is unclear. Trimming removed 1 base from V and 6 bases from J, with 7 bases in between. Germline lookup yields CDR1 SGHTA and CDR2 FQGNSA. The CDR3 is 14 residues long. CDR3 sequence reads: CASSLGQVNSPLHF. The CDR3 DNA reads as TGTGCCAGCAGCTTAGGGCAAGTTAATTCACCCCTCCACTTT.

The chain couples TRBV10-2 to TRBJ1-6; 7 bases line up with TRBD1. The V and J ends lost 11 bases and 7 bases, in that order; junction bases with no gene match: 5. Looked up from germline, CDR1 is WSHSY and CDR2 is SAAADI. The CDR3 consists of 12 residues. The CDR3 sequence: CAARDRNSPLHF. Here the CDR3 DNA reads TGCGCCGCTCGGGACAGAAATTCACCCCTCCACTTT.

The genes are TRBV28 and TRBJ1-1; 7 bases map to TRBD1. The germline V gene has CDR1 MDHEN and CDR2 SYDVKM. The CDR3 has 19 amino acids. Trimming removed 3 bases from V and 0 bases from J; junction bases left unmatched: 16. The CDR3 DNA follows: TGTGCCAGCAGTTTCCCCTCGACAGGGCGATCAGAAATGAACACTGAAGCTTTCTTT. Amino acids: CASSFPSTGRSEMNTEAFF.

The chain has TRBV6-5 and TRBJ1-2, with D possibly matching TRBD1 (5 bases). Looked up from germline, CDR1 is MNHEY and CDR2 is SVGAGI. The CDR3 contains 15 residues. V was cut by 6 bases and J by 0 bases, with 14 bases left in between. CDR3 amino acids: CASRLGRSPNYGYTF. CDR3 nucleotides: TGTGCCAGCAGATTGGGGCGGTCTCCTAACTATGGCTACACCTTC.

The chain recombines TRBV4-1 with TRBJ2-3; 9 nucleotides agree with TRBD1. The germline V gene has CDR1 MGHRA and CDR2 YSYEKL. V lost 4 bases to trimming and J lost 4 bases; unmatched junction nucleotides: 9. The CDR3 has 16 amino acids. CDR3 nucleotide sequence: TGCGCCAGCAGCCGGGACGACAGGGGGAGTCCAGATACGCAGTATTTT. It is translated as CASSRDDRGSPDTQYF.

The V call is TRBV15, the J call TRBJ1-6, with D tentatively TRBD1 (5 bases). The CDR3 length is 16 residues. Between the trimmed V and J ends, which lost 9 bases and 10 bases, there was a span of 25 bases. The germline V gene encodes CDR1 LNHNV and CDR2 YYDKDF (reference sequence). CDR3 residues: CATGDKGTPGGSPLHF. The DNA of the CDR3 is TGTGCCACGGGAGATAAAGGGACCCCCGGGGGATCACCCCTCCACTTT.

This clone occurred once. CDR3 residues: CASSGWGGQETQYF. DNA of the CDR3: TGTGCCAGCAGTGGGTGGGGAGGTCAAGAGACCCAGTACTTC. This rearrangement joins TRBV27 to TRBJ2-5; D may be TRBD2 (6 bases). V lost 5 bases and J lost 2, with 12 bases in between. Germline lookup yields CDR1 MNHEY and CDR2 SMNVEV (reference sequence). The CDR3 consists of 14 residues.

The gene calls are TRBV29-1 and TRBJ2-1, with TRBD2 identical over 11 bases. The germline V gene encodes CDR1 SQVTM and CDR2 ANQGSEA. J was trimmed by 0 bases and V by 7 bases; bases with no gene match: 20. This CDR3 has 20 amino acids. Here the CDR3 reads CSAPGTSGTPRLSSYNEQFF. The CDR3 DNA is TGCAGCGCCCCCGGGACTAGCGGAACACCCAGGTTGAGCTCCTACAATGAGCAGTTCTTC.

The chain links TRBV30 to TRBJ2-7; TRBD1 is a possible D gene (6 bases). Germline V gene lookup returns CDR1 GTSNPN and CDR2 SVGIG (reference sequence). Between the trimmed V and J ends, which lost 0 bases and 6 bases, there was a span of 12 bases. The CDR3 loop spans 13 amino acids. CDR3 protein: CAWSVDRQGEQYF. CDR3 sequence (DNA): TGTGCCTGGAGTGTCGACAGGCAGGGCGAGCAGTACTTC.

The chain uses TRBV4-3 and TRBJ2-6; 8 nucleotides line up with TRBD1. Germline V gene lookup returns CDR1 LGHNA and CDR2 YSLEER. V lost 2 bases, J lost 1 base, and 4 bases stayed unmatched. The CDR3 runs 17 residues. DNA of the CDR3: TGCGCCAGCAGCCAAAGGGGGACAGGTTCTGGGGCCAACGTCCTGACTTTC. Encoded protein: CASSQRGTGSGANVLTF.

The chain joins TRBV1 to TRBJ1-2. TRBV1 is flagged as a pseudogene. This CDR3 has 17 amino acids. The CDR3 protein is CTSSQGALGGANYGYTF. CDR3 nucleotides: TGCACCAGCAGCCAAGGGGCCCTGGGCGGAGCTAACTATGGCTACACCTTC.

This sequence joins TRBV5-1 and TRBJ2-5; 7 bases match TRBD2. This CDR3 has 15 residues. CDR1 and CDR2 from the germline V gene are SGHRS and YFSETQ. Losses at the gene ends were 0 bases for V and 1 base for J; bases not matched to a gene: 3. The CDR3 sequence: CASSLGWTSQETQYF. In DNA, the CDR3 is TGCGCCAGCAGCTTGGGCTGGACTAGCCAAGAGACCCAGTACTTC.

The V gene is TRBV9, the J gene TRBJ2-7, with 10 positions matching TRBD2. Trimming removed 4 bases from V and 7 bases from J; junction bases left unmatched: 8. Germline CDR1 reads SGDLS; CDR2 reads YYNGEE. The CDR3 has 14 residues. The CDR3 is CASSTAGGPREQYF. The CDR3 coding sequence is TGTGCCAGCAGCACAGCGGGGGGGCCGAGGGAGCAGTACTTC.

This clone was seen a single time. The rearrangement joins TRBV19 to TRBJ1-5; D gene unclear. The CDR3 has 14 amino acids. The germline V gene has CDR1 LNHDA and CDR2 SQIVND (reference sequence). Between the trimmed V and J ends, which lost 7 bases and 8 bases, there was a span of 18 bases. CDR3 nucleotides: TGTGCCAGTATCCGCGCCCCCCCCGAGAAGCCCCAGCATTTT. Translating it yields CASIRAPPEKPQHF.

V gene TRBV6-6 combines with J gene TRBJ2-5; D might be TRBD1 (5 bases). This CDR3 is 14 amino acids long. Trimming cost V 5 bases and J 1 base, with 11 bases left between them. Per germline, CDR1 MNHNY and CDR2 SVGAGI (reference sequence). The CDR3, as DNA: TGTGCCAGCAGTCCTAGACAGCCCCAAGAGACCCAGTACTTC. This encodes CASSPRQPQETQYF.

This chain links TRBV4-1 with TRBJ2-3; D is unresolved. V was clipped by 8 bases and J by 2 bases, with 11 bases between them. From germline, CDR1 is MGHRA and CDR2 YSYEKL. The CDR3 is 13 residues long. CDR3 DNA sequence: TGCGCCAGCCCCGGTTTCTACACAGATACGCAGTATTTT. The encoded protein is CASPGFYTDTQYF.

The rearrangement uses TRBV27 and TRBJ2-1; no reliable D call. CDR1 and CDR2 from the germline V gene are MNHEY and SMNVEV (reference sequence). V was trimmed by 3 bases and J by 0 bases, leaving 6 bases between them. The CDR3 is 14 amino acids. CDR3 in DNA: TGTGCCAGCAGTTTTCTTAGCTCCTACAATGAGCAGTTCTTC. Protein sequence: CASSFLSSYNEQFF.

The chain carries TRBV13 and TRBJ1-4; D is unclear. The CDR3 length is 14 residues. Germline CDR1 reads PRHDT; CDR2 reads FYEKMQ (reference sequence). The ends were cut back, 5 bases at V and 8 bases at J, with 15 bases in the middle. The CDR3 region has the DNA TGTGCCAGCAGCAGGCCCCGGGAAAGCGAAAAACTGTTTTTT. Translated: CASSRPRESEKLFF.

The rearrangement links TRBV5-4 to TRBJ1-2, with D maybe TRBD1 (6 bases). CDR3 length: 13 residues. Trimming took off 0 bases at V and 8 bases at J, with 11 bases between the two ends. CDR1 is SGHNT and CDR2 is YYREEE in the germline V gene (reference sequence). The CDR3 loop reads CASSLDRAGGYTF. CDR3 nucleotides: TGTGCCAGCAGCTTGGACAGGGCTGGCGGCTACACCTTC.

The chain has TRBV5-5 and TRBJ2-7; 7 bases fit TRBD1. V shed 5 bases and J 3 bases; nucleotides not matched to a gene: 11. The CDR3 contains 15 residues. CDR1 is SGHKS, CDR2 YYEKEE, per germline (reference sequence). CDR3 amino acids: CASSRVETGSYEQYF. The CDR3 DNA follows: TGTGCCAGCAGTCGGGTCGAGACAGGGAGCTACGAGCAGTACTTC.

V and J are TRBV6-5 and TRBJ1-1; TRBD1 matches at 7 bases. The trim removed 2 bases at V and 4 bases at J, leaving 7 bases unmatched. CDR1 MNHEY and CDR2 SVGAGI come from the germline V gene. The length of the CDR3 is 15 residues. CDR3 DNA sequence: TGTGCCAGCAGTTACCTACAGGGGTCGGCCACTGAAGCTTTCTTT. Its protein is CASSYLQGSATEAFF.

The V call is TRBV4-1, the J call TRBJ2-3; 7 nucleotides align to TRBD2. The length of the CDR3 is 13 residues. Germline CDR1 and CDR2: MGHRA and YSYEKL. J was trimmed by 10 bases and V by 2 bases; bases with no gene match: 6. The CDR3 DNA is TGCGCCAGCAGCCAACGGGACTATGAGTCGCAGTATTTT. Translated: CASSQRDYESQYF.

This clone was found once. V and J are TRBV28 and TRBJ2-7; maybe TRBD1 (5 bases). The V and J ends lost 3 bases and 2 bases respectively, with 11 bases between them. The CDR3 totals 14 residues. Looked up from germline, CDR1 is MDHEN and CDR2 is SYDVKM. CDR3 nucleotides: TGTGCCAGCAGTTTTAACAGGCCCCCCTACGAGCAGTACTTC. Protein sequence: CASSFNRPPYEQYF.

Comment on this clone: One junction end disagrees with the germline gene, perhaps due to a read error. The chain has TRBV30 and TRBJ1-2; weak D call: TRBD1 (6 bases). Germline V lookup: CDR1 GTSNPN, CDR2 SVGIG (reference sequence). The length of the CDR3 is 13 residues. The DNA for the CDR3 is TGTGCCTGGAGTCCTGGGAGCGGGACACTGGAAAGGTTC. Amino acid sequence: CAWSPGSGTLERF.

There are a few counts of this clone. The genes are TRBV7-9 and TRBJ2-1; D possibly corresponds to TRBD2 (6 bases). The germline CDR1 and CDR2 sequences are SEHNR and FQNEAQ (reference sequence). V lost 6 bases and J lost 4, with 13 bases in between. The CDR3 spans 14 residues. The CDR3: CASSRDLLYNEQFF. As DNA, the CDR3 is TGTGCCAGCAGTCGGGACTTACTATACAATGAGCAGTTCTTC.

V usage is TRBV5-1 and J usage is TRBJ2-2, with D possibly TRBD2 on 5 matching bases. Trimming took 2 bases from V and 1 from J, leaving 9 bases between them. The CDR3 is 15 residues long. Germline loops: CDR1 SGHRS, CDR2 YFSETQ. CDR3 in amino acids: CASSFSAGNTGELFF. The CDR3 region has the DNA TGCGCCAGCAGCTTTTCTGCGGGGAACACCGGGGAGCTGTTTTTT. The whole variable domain, remainder taken from reference TRBV5-1 and TRBJ2-2, is KAGVTQTPRYLIKTRGQQVTLSCSPISGHRSVSWYQQTPGQGLQFLFEYFSETQRNKGNFPGRFSGRQFSNSRSEMNVSTLELGDSALYLCASSFSAGNTGELFFGEGSRLTVL.

The V gene is TRBV7-8, the J gene TRBJ1-1, with 7 bases aligning to TRBD1. CDR1 SGHVS and CDR2 FQNEAQ come from the germline V gene. V trimming: 3 bases; J trimming: 4 bases; junction bases outside the gene matches: 11. The CDR3 is made up of 16 amino acids. The CDR3 sequence is CASSFDREKGGTEAFF. DNA for the CDR3: TGTGCCAGCAGCTTCGACAGGGAAAAGGGAGGCACTGAAGCTTTCTTT.